The 30 T cell receptor beta chains reported below all come from one sample, sequenced in a study of blood T cell repertoires in COVID-19. Only in-frame clones appear in the TCRdb table, and some are missing; sequencing was by immunoSEQ multiplex PCR. The sample lists 200,000 to 250,000 clones; 70% to 90% were seen once. Sequencing was done on a sample of peripheral blood. Every receptor here comes from a woman of 80 years or more with acute or convalescent COVID-19.

V usage is TRBV5-1 and J usage is TRBJ1-1, with 7 nucleotides matching TRBD1. The CDR3 sequence is 11 residues long. The junction had 6 bases not matched to a gene; V was cut back by 8 bases and J by 8 bases. Germline V gene data show CDR1 as SGHRS and CDR2 as YFSETQ. CDR3 in amino acids: CASSTTGEAFF. The CDR3 bases are TGCGCCAGTTCGACGACAGGGGAAGCTTTCTTT.

The chain is built from TRBV11-3 and TRBJ2-5; 11 nucleotides align to TRBD2. V shed 0 bases, J shed 1 base, and the junction held 1 base outside the gene matches. Germline values: CDR1 SGHNT, CDR2 YENEEA. The CDR3 consists of 16 residues. DNA for the CDR3: TGTGCCAGCAGCTTAGAGACTAGCGGGACCCAAGAGACCCAGTACTTC. Its protein product is CASSLETSGTQETQYF. The full variable domain, in which reference TRBV11-3 and TRBJ2-5 provide the parts outside the CDR3, is EAGVVQSPRYKIIEKKQPVAFWCNPISGHNTLYWYLQNLGQGPELLIRYENEEAVDDSQLPKDRFSAERLKGVDSTLKIQPAELGDSAVYLCASSLETSGTQETQYFGPGTRLLVL.

The CDR3 protein is CASSPSTRYDGYTF. The CDR3 DNA sequence: TGCGCCAGCAGCCCGTCGACGAGGTACGATGGCTACACCTTC. The chain joins TRBV4-3 to TRBJ1-2; D remains unclear. V gave up 4 bases and J gave up 6 bases, with 15 bases separating them. Germline V lookup: CDR1 LGHNA, CDR2 YSLEER. This CDR3 comprises 14 residues.

The chain carries TRBV6-2 or TRBV6-3 and TRBJ2-5; D is possibly TRBD1 (6 bases). Per the germline V gene, CDR1 is MNHEY and CDR2 is SVGEGT. The CDR3 is 16 amino acids. The V gene lost 0 bases and the J gene lost 0 bases, with 11 bases spanning the gap. CDR3 DNA: TGTGCCAGCAGTTACTCTTTCGGACAGTACCAAGAGACCCAGTACTTC. This encodes CASSYSFGQYQETQYF.

The chain is built from TRBV5-1 and TRBJ1-2, with 8 positions matching TRBD1. The CDR3 covers 14 residues. V lost 4 bases to trimming and J lost 4 bases; unmatched junction nucleotides: 6. CDR1 is SGHRS and CDR2 is YFSETQ in the germline V gene. DNA for the CDR3: TGCGCCAGCAGCCCGGGACAGGCCCTCTATGGCTACACCTTC. Amino acid sequence: CASSPGQALYGYTF.

This clone was found a few times. The rearrangement uses TRBV19 and TRBJ1-1; D may be TRBD1 (5 bases). The CDR3 runs 13 residues. The germline V gene has CDR1 LNHDA and CDR2 SQIVND (reference sequence). Trimming removed 6 bases from V and 1 base from J, with 9 bases in between. The CDR3 sequence is CASSRRGNTEAFF. CDR3 DNA: TGTGCCAGTAGCCGTAGGGGGAACACTGAAGCTTTCTTT.

The chain joins TRBV6-6 to TRBJ2-1, with D hard to call. The CDR3 spans 12 residues. The ends were cut back, 2 bases at V and 9 bases at J, with 8 bases in the middle. Germline V gives CDR1 MNHNY, CDR2 SVGAGI (reference sequence). CDR3 bases: TGTGCCAGCAGTTACCCCCCGCGTGAGCAGTTCTTC. It yields the protein CASSYPPREQFF.

The chain has TRBV28 and TRBJ2-1; 8 nucleotides agree with TRBD2. The CDR3 totals 15 residues. V trimming: 3 bases; J trimming: 3 bases; junction bases outside the gene matches: 4. Germline-derived CDR1 and CDR2 are MDHEN and SYDVKM. The CDR3 here is CASSFAGGNYNEQFF. As DNA, the CDR3 is TGTGCCAGCAGTTTCGCGGGAGGAAACTACAATGAGCAGTTCTTC.

This clone was counted a single time. CDR3 amino acids: CASSYRTGDEEGGFF. The CDR3 DNA is TGTGCCAGCAGTTACCGTACAGGGGATGAGGAGGGTGGTTTCTTT. This rearrangement joins TRBV6-2 or TRBV6-3 to TRBJ1-1, with 7 bases that match TRBD1. Germline CDR1 and CDR2: MNHEY and SVGEGT. V gave up 2 bases and J gave up 13 bases; unmatched junction bases: 16. This CDR3 has 15 residues.

This chain links TRBV29-1 with TRBJ2-1; 11 bases are shared with TRBD2. Germline V gives CDR1 SQVTM, CDR2 ANQGSEA. The trim removed 4 bases at V and 0 bases at J, leaving 8 bases unmatched. The CDR3 totals 17 residues. The CDR3 sequence: CSVGLAGGLFSYNEQFF. In DNA form, the CDR3 reads TGCAGCGTTGGGCTAGCGGGAGGCCTATTCTCCTACAATGAGCAGTTCTTC.

Only a few counts were recorded for this clone. V usage is TRBV27 and J usage is TRBJ1-4; perhaps TRBD1 as D (6 bases). The V end lost 7 bases, the J end lost 7 bases, and 16 bases lay between the germline ends. The CDR3 length is 14 residues. Per germline, CDR1 MNHEY and CDR2 SMNVEV (reference sequence). In nucleotides, the CDR3 is TGTGCCAGCACCCCCGAGGGGGGGGGTGAAAAACTGTTTTTT. Translating gives CASTPEGGGEKLFF.

The rearrangement uses TRBV29-1 and TRBJ2-5, with 7 nucleotides matching TRBD2. The CDR3 sequence is 12 residues long. Germline CDR1 SQVTM, CDR2 ANQGSEA. Trimming at V came to 7 bases and at J to 4 bases, leaving 6 bases not matched to a gene. The CDR3 sequence: CSALTSRETQYF. The CDR3 DNA sequence: TGCAGCGCCTTGACTAGCCGAGAGACCCAGTACTTC.

The V and J genes are TRBV11-3 and TRBJ2-3; 8 bases align to TRBD2. The CDR3 runs 17 residues. CDR1 and CDR2 (germline): SGHNT, YENEEA. V trimming: 1 base; J trimming: 0 bases; junction bases outside the gene matches: 6. The CDR3 sequence is CASSLVYSGASTDTQYF. DNA for the CDR3: TGTGCCAGCAGCTTAGTCTATAGCGGGGCGAGCACAGATACGCAGTATTTT.

The gene calls are TRBV28 and TRBJ2-7; no firm D call. The V gene lost 6 bases and the J gene lost 3 bases, with 12 bases spanning the gap. CDR1 is MDHEN, CDR2 SYDVKM, per germline. The CDR3 totals 13 residues. The CDR3 sequence is CASSLLPGYEQYF. CDR3 nucleotide sequence: TGTGCCAGCAGCCTCCTCCCGGGCTACGAGCAGTACTTC.

The chain recombines TRBV7-2 with TRBJ2-1, with a weak D call TRBD2 (5 bases). The CDR3 loop spans 14 amino acids. The V gene's germline CDR1 is SGHTA and CDR2 FQGNSA. With 1 base removed from V and 3 bases from J, the gap between germline ends came to 7 bases. CDR3 residues: CASSLGTLYNEQFF. DNA for the CDR3: TGTGCCAGCAGCTTAGGGACTCTCTACAATGAGCAGTTCTTC.

CDR3 sequence reads: CASSSTGFVEGYTF. For the CDR3, the DNA is TGTGCCAGCAGCTCCACAGGGTTTGTAGAAGGCTACACCTTC. V usage is TRBV5-5 and J usage is TRBJ1-2; possibly TRBD1 for D (6 bases). V was cut by 3 bases and J by 8 bases, with 17 bases left in between. This CDR3 spans 14 amino acids. CDR1 SGHKS and CDR2 YYEKEE come from the germline V gene (reference sequence).

The chain combines TRBV18 with TRBJ1-2, with 10 bases aligning to TRBD1. The J segment lost 13 bases and the V segment lost 3 bases, leaving 8 bases of the junction unmatched. Germline loops: CDR1 KGHSH, CDR2 LQKENI. This CDR3 is 13 amino acids long. Written as DNA, the CDR3 is TGTGCCAGCTCACCGTCCCGGGACAGGGGCGGCACCTTC. It yields the protein CASSPSRDRGGTF.

This rearrangement joins TRBV2 to TRBJ1-1; D is unclear. The CDR3 has 13 residues. V was pared by 11 bases and J by 5 bases, with 18 bases between. Germline assignment: CDR1 SNHLY and CDR2 FYNNEI. CDR3 DNA sequence: TGTGCCCAGTCGCAGCCCTCCGGGACTGAAGCTTTCTTT. Translating gives CAQSQPSGTEAFF.

Concerning this clone: The sample contains more than one DNA sequence encoding this CDR3. J is TRBJ2-7 and V is TRBV11-2; 8 nucleotides agree with TRBD2. This CDR3 has 15 residues. With V trimmed by 5 bases and J by 0 bases, 6 bases remained unmatched. Germline CDR1 SGHAT, CDR2 FQNNGV. CDR3 DNA: TGTGCCAGCAGCCTCGGGACTAGTAGCTCCTACGAGCAGTACTTC. Translation gives CASSLGTSSSYEQYF.

The rearrangement uses TRBV6-2 or TRBV6-3 and TRBJ1-2; D remains unclear. The ends were cut back, 5 bases at V and 9 bases at J, with 13 bases in the middle. The CDR3 covers 12 residues. Germline V gene data show CDR1 as MNHEY and CDR2 as SVGEGT. The CDR3 is CASSTSRSRYTF. The CDR3 nucleotides read TGTGCCAGCAGTACTTCCCGATCGCGCTACACCTTC.

This rearrangement joins TRBV28 to TRBJ1-1; no reliable D call. CDR1 is MDHEN and CDR2 is SYDVKM in the germline V gene. The CDR3 totals 12 residues. Between the trimmed V and J ends, which lost 5 bases and 3 bases, there was a span of 7 bases. As DNA, the CDR3 is TGTGCCAGCAGTGACGGAGACACTGAAGCTTTCTTT. It yields the protein CASSDGDTEAFF. Supplemented by reference TRBV28 and TRBJ1-1, the full variable domain reads DVKVTQSSRYLVKRTGEKVFLECVQDMDHENMFWYRQDPGLGLRLIYFSYDVKMKEKGDIPEGYSVSREKKERFSLILESASTNQTSMYLCASSDGDTEAFFGQGTRLTVV.

Concerning this clone: One end of the junction varies from germline; a read error may be responsible. Other nucleotide sequences from this sample produce the same CDR3. The rearrangement uses TRBV18 and TRBJ1-5; 8 positions agree with TRBD1. The CDR3 has 14 residues. The germline CDR1 and CDR2 sequences are KGHSH and LQKENI. The CDR3: CASSPAGGNQPQHF. The CDR3 bases are TGTGCCAGCTCACCAGCAGGGGGCAACCAGCCCCAGCATTTT.

The V call is TRBV11-2, the J call TRBJ1-1, with D perhaps matching TRBD1 (5 bases). V gave up 2 bases and J gave up 4 bases, with 8 bases separating them. The germline V gene has CDR1 SGHAT and CDR2 FQNNGV. The CDR3 loop spans 13 amino acids. CDR3 in amino acids: CASSLKGSTEAFF. The CDR3 bases are TGTGCCAGCAGCTTAAAGGGGTCCACTGAAGCTTTCTTT.

The V call is TRBV3-1 (or the pseudogene TRBV3-2), the J call TRBJ2-3, with 14 bases matching TRBD2. This CDR3 is built from 18 residues. Germline CDR1 is LGHDT and CDR2 is YNNKEL (reference sequence). J lost 3 bases, V lost 1 base, and 6 bases had no gene match. This CDR3 reads CASSQGGTSGGLTDTQYF. The DNA of the CDR3 is TGTGCCAGCAGCCAAGGAGGGACTAGCGGGGGACTGACAGATACGCAGTATTTT.

The V and J genes are TRBV24-1 and TRBJ2-5, with 8 bases aligning to TRBD2. From germline, CDR1 is KGHDR and CDR2 SFDVKD. Trimming removed 5 bases from V and 5 bases from J; junction bases left unmatched: 9. The length of the CDR3 is 15 residues. CDR3 sequence (DNA): TGTGCCACCAGTGGCTTGGGGGCGGGGGGCGAGACCCAGTACTTC. This gives the protein CATSGLGAGGETQYF.

The CDR3 coding sequence is TGTGCCAGTAGTATAACCGGGACAGGTAACACCGGGGAGCTGTTTTTT. This gives the protein CASSITGTGNTGELFF. This sequence joins TRBV19 and TRBJ2-2; TRBD1 agrees at 8 bases. With 2 bases clipped from V and 2 bases from J, the junction kept 4 bases outside the gene matches. Germline V gene lookup returns CDR1 LNHDA and CDR2 SQIVND (reference sequence). CDR3 length: 16 amino acids.

The chain has TRBV5-6 and TRBJ1-3, with unresolved D. Germline CDR1 reads SGHDT; CDR2 reads YYEEEE. The CDR3 consists of 16 residues. Deletions cut 1 base from V and 3 bases from J, with 14 bases between. The CDR3: CASSLFAGRFGNTIYF. Here the CDR3 DNA reads TGTGCCAGCAGCTTGTTCGCGGGGAGGTTTGGAAACACCATATATTTT.

This chain joins TRBV10-3 and TRBJ2-5, with 7 bases lining up with TRBD1. J lost 2 bases, V lost 0 bases, and 12 bases had no gene match. Germline CDR1 and CDR2: ENHRY and SYGVKD. There are 18 residues in the CDR3. In nucleotides, the CDR3 is TGTGCCATCAGTGAGTCGATAACCCCGGACAGGTCACAAGAGACCCAGTACTTC. It is translated as CAISESITPDRSQETQYF.

The chain recombines TRBV6-5 with TRBJ1-3, with D possibly matching TRBD1 (6 bases). This CDR3 spans 14 amino acids. Looked up from germline, CDR1 is MNHEY and CDR2 is SVGAGI. V lost 5 bases and J 4 bases, leaving 12 bases between the germline ends. The CDR3 reads CASSQNRVGNTIYF. CDR3 nucleotide sequence: TGTGCCAGCAGTCAGAACAGGGTCGGAAACACCATATATTTT.

This chain connects TRBV5-1 to TRBJ2-3; no clear D. Germline V gene data show CDR1 as SGHRS and CDR2 as YFSETQ. V was trimmed by 4 bases and J by 0 bases, leaving 15 bases between them. The CDR3 is 16 amino acids. The CDR3 DNA follows: TGCGCCAGCAGCCCGGGTGGAAGCGTGAGCACAGATACGCAGTATTTT. This gives the protein CASSPGGSVSTDTQYF.